This paragraph covers one T cell receptor beta chain sequence. Together with a sample-barcoded 5' primer, a J-beta primer mix was included in a second PCR lasting roughly 6 to 12 cycles. TCRdb recomputed calls from the 5' RACE reads with MiXCR, one row per CDR3 protein. The sample carries about 1,600,000 distinct CDR3 sequences, 42% recorded once. V lost 3 bases and J 2 bases, leaving 8 bases between the germline ends. The CDR3 spans 15 residues. Germline lookup yields CDR1 LGHDT and CDR2 YNNKEL (reference sequence). This record comes from a study of blood T cells in healthy people across ages. The TCR was taken from a woman younger than 30 in good health. The sample comprised blood. The genes are TRBV3-1 and TRBJ2-6, with D possibly TRBD1 on 5 matching bases. The CDR3 DNA sequence: TGTGCCAGCAGCCAGACAGCAGCTGGGGCCAACGTCCTGACTTTC. Its translation: CASSQTAAGANVLTF.